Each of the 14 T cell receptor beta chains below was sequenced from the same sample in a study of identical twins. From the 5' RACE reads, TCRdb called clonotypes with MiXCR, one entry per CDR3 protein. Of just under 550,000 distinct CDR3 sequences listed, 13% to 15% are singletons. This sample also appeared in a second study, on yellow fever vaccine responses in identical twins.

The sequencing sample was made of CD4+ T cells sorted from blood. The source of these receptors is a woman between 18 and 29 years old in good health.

In nucleotides, the CDR3 is TGTGCCAGAAAGCGGGGGGGCTTAGGAGAGCAGTTCTTC. It codes for CARKRGGLGEQFF. The rearrangement joins TRBV12-3 or TRBV12-4 to TRBJ2-1; 10 nucleotides match TRBD2. Losses at the gene ends were 9 bases for V and 10 bases for J; bases not matched to a gene: 9. The CDR3 sequence is 13 residues long.

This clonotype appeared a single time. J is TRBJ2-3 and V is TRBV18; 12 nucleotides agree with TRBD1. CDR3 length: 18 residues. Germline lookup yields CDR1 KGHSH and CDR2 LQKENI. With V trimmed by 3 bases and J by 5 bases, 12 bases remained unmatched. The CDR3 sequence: CASSPRPPGQGAGDTQYF. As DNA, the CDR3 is TGTGCCAGCTCACCTCGGCCTCCGGGACAGGGGGCGGGAGATACGCAGTATTTT.

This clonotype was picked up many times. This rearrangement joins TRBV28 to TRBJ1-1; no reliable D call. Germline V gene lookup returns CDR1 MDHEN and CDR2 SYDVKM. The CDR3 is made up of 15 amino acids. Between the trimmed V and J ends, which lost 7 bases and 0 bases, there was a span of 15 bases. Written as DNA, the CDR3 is TGTGCCAGCAAGTATCAAGGGAACATGAACACTGAAGCTTTCTTT. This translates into CASKYQGNMNTEAFF.

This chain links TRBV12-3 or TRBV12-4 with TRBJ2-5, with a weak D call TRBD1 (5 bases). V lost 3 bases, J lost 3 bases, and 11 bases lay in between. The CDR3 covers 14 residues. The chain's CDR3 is CASSLGRAEETQYF. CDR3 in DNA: TGTGCCAGCAGTTTGGGCAGGGCGGAAGAGACCCAGTACTTC.

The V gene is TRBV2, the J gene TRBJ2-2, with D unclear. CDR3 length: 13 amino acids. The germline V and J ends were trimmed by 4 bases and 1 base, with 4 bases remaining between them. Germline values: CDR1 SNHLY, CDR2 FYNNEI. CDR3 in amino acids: CASSVENTGELFF. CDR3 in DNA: TGTGCCAGCAGTGTAGAGAACACCGGGGAGCTGTTTTTT. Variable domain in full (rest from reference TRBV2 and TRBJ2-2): EPEVTQTPSHQVTQMGQEVILRCVPISNHLYFYWYRQILGQKVEFLVSFYNNEISEKSEIFDDQFSVERPDGSNFTLKIRSTKLEDSAMYFCASSVENTGELFFGEGSRLTVL.

Here the CDR3 reads CASSLAEGYNTGELFF. The CDR3 coding sequence is TGTGCCAGCAGCTTAGCGGAAGGGTATAACACCGGGGAGCTGTTTTTT. The chain uses TRBV7-8 and TRBJ2-2; no firm D call. The CDR3 has 16 amino acids. CDR1 is SGHVS and CDR2 is FQNEAQ in the germline V gene. Between the trimmed V and J ends, which lost 0 bases and 2 bases, there was a span of 10 bases. The entire variable domain, with the rest obtained from reference TRBV7-8 and TRBJ2-2, is as follows: GAGVSQSPRYKVAKRGQDVALRCDPISGHVSLFWYQQALGQGPEFLTYFQNEAQLDKSGLPSDRFFAERPEGSVSTLKIQRTQQEDSAVYLCASSLAEGYNTGELFFGEGSRLTVL.

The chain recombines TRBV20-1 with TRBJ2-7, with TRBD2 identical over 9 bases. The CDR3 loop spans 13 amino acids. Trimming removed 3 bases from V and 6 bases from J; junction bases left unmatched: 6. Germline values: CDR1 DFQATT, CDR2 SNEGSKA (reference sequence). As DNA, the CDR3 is TGCAGTGCTAGCCGGCTAGCGGGGTCCGAGCAGTACTTC. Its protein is CSASRLAGSEQYF.

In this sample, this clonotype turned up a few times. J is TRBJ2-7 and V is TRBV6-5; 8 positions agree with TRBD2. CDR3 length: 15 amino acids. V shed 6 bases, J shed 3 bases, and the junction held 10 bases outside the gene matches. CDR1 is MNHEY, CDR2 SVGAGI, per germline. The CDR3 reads CASSLKRESHYEQYF. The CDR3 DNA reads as TGTGCCAGCAGCTTAAAGCGGGAGAGTCACTACGAGCAGTACTTC.

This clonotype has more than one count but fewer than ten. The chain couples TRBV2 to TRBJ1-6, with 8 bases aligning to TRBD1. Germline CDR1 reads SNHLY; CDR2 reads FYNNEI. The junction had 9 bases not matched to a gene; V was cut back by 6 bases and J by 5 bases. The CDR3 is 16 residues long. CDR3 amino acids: CASRGDRGMNNSPLHF. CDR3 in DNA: TGTGCCAGCAGGGGTGACAGGGGTATGAATAATTCACCCCTCCACTTT.

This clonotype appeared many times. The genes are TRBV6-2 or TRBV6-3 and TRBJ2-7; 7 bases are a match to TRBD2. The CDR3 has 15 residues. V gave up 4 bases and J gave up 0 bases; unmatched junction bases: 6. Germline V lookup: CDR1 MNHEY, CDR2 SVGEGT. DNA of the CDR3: TGTGCCAGCAGTTCGGATCCGGGGGGCTCCTACGAGCAGTACGTC. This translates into CASSSDPGGSYEQYV.

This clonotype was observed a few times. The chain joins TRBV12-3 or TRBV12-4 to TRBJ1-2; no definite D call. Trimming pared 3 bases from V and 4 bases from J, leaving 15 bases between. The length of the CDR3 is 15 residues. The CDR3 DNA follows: TGTGCCAGCAGTTTTGGGTCGGCAACTCCCTATGGCTACACCTTC. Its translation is CASSFGSATPYGYTF.

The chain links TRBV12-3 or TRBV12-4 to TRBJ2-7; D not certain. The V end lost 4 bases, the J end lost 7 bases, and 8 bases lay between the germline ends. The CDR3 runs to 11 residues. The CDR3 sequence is CASSWGGEQYV. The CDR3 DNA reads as TGTGCCAGCAGTTGGGGTGGTGAGCAGTACGTC.

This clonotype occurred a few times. The CDR3, as DNA: TGTGCCAGCAGTTTAGGGCAGCGAGGCCAAGAGACCCAGTACTTC. It specifies CASSLGQRGQETQYF. The chain uses TRBV27 and TRBJ2-5; the D is unclear. CDR1 MNHEY and CDR2 SMNVEV come from the germline V gene (reference sequence). V lost 2 bases and J 1 base, leaving 11 bases between the germline ends. The CDR3 is made up of 15 amino acids.

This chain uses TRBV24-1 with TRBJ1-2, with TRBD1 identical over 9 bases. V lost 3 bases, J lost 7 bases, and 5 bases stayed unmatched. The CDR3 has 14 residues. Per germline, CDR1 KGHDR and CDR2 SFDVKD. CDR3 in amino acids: CATSDRGQGSGYTF. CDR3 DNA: TGTGCCACCAGTGATAGGGGACAGGGAAGTGGCTACACCTTC.